This T cell receptor (beta chain) was sequenced for a study of shared clonotypes between healthy human individuals. Clones were sequenced by immunoSEQ multiplex PCR, and TCRdb holds only the in-frame ones, with some missing. This table has 980,000 or so clones, 76% appearing once. The sample consisted of memory CD4+ T cells sorted from blood. Subset: CD45RA-negative fraction. This TCR derives from a man between 18 and 29 years old in good health.

The CDR3 spells CASSSWTGRNEQYF. CDR3 coding DNA: TGTGCCAGCAGCTCCTGGACAGGGAGAAACGAGCAGTACTTC. The chain uses TRBV7-2 and TRBJ2-7, with TRBD1 identical over 8 bases. The trim removed 4 bases at V and 5 bases at J, leaving 7 bases unmatched. Germline CDR1 is SGHTA and CDR2 is FQGNSA. The CDR3 is 14 amino acids.